This T cell receptor beta chain was documented in a study of shared clonotypes between healthy human individuals. Clones were sequenced by immunoSEQ multiplex PCR, and TCRdb holds only the in-frame ones, with some missing. The data hold around 560,000 clones, with roughly 95% observed a single time. Naive CD8 cells lacked CD45RO, underwent positive selection for CCR7 and left out terminally differentiated effector memory CD45RA+ cells. The TCR was taken from a woman aged 25 to 39 in good health. Sequenced sample: naive CD8+ T cells sorted from blood.

The CDR3 DNA follows: TGTGCCAGCAGTTTATTCGCGGGGATGGCAGATACGCAGTATTTT. Residues: CASSLFAGMADTQYF. J is TRBJ2-3 and V is TRBV27, with a tentative D call TRBD2 (6 bases). Germline lookup yields CDR1 MNHEY and CDR2 SMNVEV (reference sequence). The CDR3 has 15 amino acids. Between the trimmed V and J ends, which lost 1 base and 4 bases, there was a span of 12 bases.